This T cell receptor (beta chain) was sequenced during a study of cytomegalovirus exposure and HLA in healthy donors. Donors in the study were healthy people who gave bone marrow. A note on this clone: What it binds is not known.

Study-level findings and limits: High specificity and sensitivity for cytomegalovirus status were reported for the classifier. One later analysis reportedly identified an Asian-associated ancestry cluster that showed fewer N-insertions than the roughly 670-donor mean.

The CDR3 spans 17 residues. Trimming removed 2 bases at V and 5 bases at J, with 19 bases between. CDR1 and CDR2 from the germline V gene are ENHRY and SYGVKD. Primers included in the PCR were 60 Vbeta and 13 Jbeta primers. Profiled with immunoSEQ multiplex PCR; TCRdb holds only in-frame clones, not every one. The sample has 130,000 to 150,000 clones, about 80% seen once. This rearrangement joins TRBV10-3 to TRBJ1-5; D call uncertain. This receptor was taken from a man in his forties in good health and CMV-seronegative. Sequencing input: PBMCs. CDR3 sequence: CAISENAKQVFDQPQHF. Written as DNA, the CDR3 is TGTGCCATCAGTGAGAATGCGAAGCAGGTTTTCGATCAGCCCCAGCATTTT.